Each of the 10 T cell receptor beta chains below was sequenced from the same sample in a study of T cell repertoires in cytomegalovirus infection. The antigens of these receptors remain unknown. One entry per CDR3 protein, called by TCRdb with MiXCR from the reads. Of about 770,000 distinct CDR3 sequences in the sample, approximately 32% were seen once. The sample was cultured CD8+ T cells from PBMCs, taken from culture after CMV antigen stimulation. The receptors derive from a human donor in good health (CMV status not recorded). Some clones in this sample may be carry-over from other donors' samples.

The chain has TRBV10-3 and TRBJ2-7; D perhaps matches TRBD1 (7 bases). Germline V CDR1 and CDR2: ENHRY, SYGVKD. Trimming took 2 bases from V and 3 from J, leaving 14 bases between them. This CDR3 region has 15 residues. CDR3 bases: TGTGCCATCAGTGAGGTATCAGGGGGAGGCTACGAGCAGTACGTC. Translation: CAISEVSGGGYEQYV.

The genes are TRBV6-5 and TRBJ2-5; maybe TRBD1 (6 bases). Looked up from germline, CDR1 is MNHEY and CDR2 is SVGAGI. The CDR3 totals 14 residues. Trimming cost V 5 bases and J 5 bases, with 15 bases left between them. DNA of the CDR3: TGTGCCAGCAGTGCACCTGGGGGCAGGGAGACCCAGTACTTC. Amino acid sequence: CASSAPGGRETQYF.

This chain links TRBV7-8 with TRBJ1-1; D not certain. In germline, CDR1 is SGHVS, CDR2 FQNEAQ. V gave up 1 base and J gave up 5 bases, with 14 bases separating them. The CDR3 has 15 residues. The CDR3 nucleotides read TGTGCCAGCAGCTTAGGGGGTTCGGGGAATACTGAAGCTTTCTTT. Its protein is CASSLGGSGNTEAFF.

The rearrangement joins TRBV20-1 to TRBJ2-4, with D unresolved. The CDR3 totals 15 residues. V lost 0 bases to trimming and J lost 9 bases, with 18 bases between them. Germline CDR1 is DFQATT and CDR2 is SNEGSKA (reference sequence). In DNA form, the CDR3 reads TGCAGTGCTAGAGAGTCTCGGCAGTCGGGCGGCATTCAGTACTTC. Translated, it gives CSARESRQSGGIQYF.

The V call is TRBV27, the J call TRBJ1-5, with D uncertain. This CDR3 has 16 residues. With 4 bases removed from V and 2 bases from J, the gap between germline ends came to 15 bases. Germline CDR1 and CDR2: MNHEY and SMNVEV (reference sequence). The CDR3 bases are TGTGCCAGCAGTTCCCCCGCGGAAGGCGGCAATCAGCCCCAGCATTTT. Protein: CASSSPAEGGNQPQHF.

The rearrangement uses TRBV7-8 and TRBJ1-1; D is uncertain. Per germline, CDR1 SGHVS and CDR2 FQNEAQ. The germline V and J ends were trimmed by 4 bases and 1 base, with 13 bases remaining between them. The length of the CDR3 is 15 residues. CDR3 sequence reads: CASSYPRRTNTEAFF. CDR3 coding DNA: TGTGCCAGCAGCTACCCTCGAAGGACGAACACTGAAGCTTTCTTT.

CDR3 sequence (DNA): TGTGCCAGTGGAGGGCATTTTTACAATGAGCAGTTCTTC. It translates to CASGGHFYNEQFF. The chain employs TRBV27 and TRBJ2-1, with TRBD2 as a possible D gene (6 bases). Germline lookup yields CDR1 MNHEY and CDR2 SMNVEV (reference sequence). CDR3 length: 13 amino acids. V was trimmed by 9 bases and J by 4 bases, leaving 13 bases between them.

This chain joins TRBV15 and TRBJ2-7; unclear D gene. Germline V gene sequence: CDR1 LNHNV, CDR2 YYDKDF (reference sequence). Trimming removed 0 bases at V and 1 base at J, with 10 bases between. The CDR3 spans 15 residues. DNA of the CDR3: TGTGCCACCAGCAGAGACCGTGGGATGTCCTACGAGCAGTACTTC. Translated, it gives CATSRDRGMSYEQYF.

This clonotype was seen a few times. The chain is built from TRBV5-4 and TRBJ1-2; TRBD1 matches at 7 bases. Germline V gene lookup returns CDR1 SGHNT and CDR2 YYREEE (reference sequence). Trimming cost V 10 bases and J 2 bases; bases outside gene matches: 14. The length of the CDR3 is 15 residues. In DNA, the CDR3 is TGTGCCTGCAATGAAAGGGACAGCCGAAACTATGGCTACACCTTC. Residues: CACNERDSRNYGYTF.

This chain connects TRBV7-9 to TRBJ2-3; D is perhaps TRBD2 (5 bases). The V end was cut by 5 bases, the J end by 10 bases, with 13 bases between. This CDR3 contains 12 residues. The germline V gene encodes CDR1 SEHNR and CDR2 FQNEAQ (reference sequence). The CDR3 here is CASSPPGWSQYF. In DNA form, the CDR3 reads TGTGCCAGCAGCCCCCCGGGGTGGTCGCAGTATTTT.